This T cell receptor (beta chain) was captured in a study of T cells in Graves' hyperthyroidism and ophthalmopathy. Germline CDR1 is MNHNS and CDR2 is SASEGT. CDR3 length: 13 amino acids. V was pared by 7 bases and J by 6 bases, with 13 bases between. Study-level findings and limits: Ophthalmopathy was separated from stable hyperthyroidism by a 13 V-J model. Most thyroid-expanded clonotypes above 0.001 were also found in blood.

About this clonotype: Its specificity is unknown.

Using RNA transcripts as the source, TCR beta CDR3 regions were amplified. First-round RT-PCR targeting the TCR CDR3 was performed with the HTBI primer set. TCRdb reprocessed the multiplex PCR reads via MiXCR and lists one record per CDR3 protein. The sample includes 500,000 or so distinct CDR3 sequences, 17% seen only once; the top ten take 15% to 20%. The receptor was derived from a woman aged 18-30 years with Graves' ophthalmopathy. This sequence joins TRBV6-1 and TRBJ1-5, with D uncertain. The sample consisted of blood. The CDR3 protein is CASNPGPGQPQHF. In nucleotides, the CDR3 is TGTGCCAGCAATCCCGGACCGGGTCAGCCCCAGCATTTT.